This TCR beta chain was recovered during a study of graft-versus-host responses after intestinal transplantation. The overall study: Multivisceral, liver-intestinal, or isolated intestinal transplants were performed in recipients. Every transplant recipient was induced with anti-thymocyte globulin, then maintained on tacrolimus and steroids for two to four years. Study observations and caveats: GvH clone levels peaked in circulation, and this peak was associated with early post-transplant HvG declines.

Profiled with immunoSEQ multiplex PCR; TCRdb holds only in-frame clones, not every one. The table lists about 120,000 clones, roughly 96% of them singletons. Per germline, CDR1 MDHEN and CDR2 SYDVKM. V lost 2 bases and J lost 4; bases outside the gene matches: 3. The CDR3 covers 16 residues. Details on this clone: The target antigen is unknown.

The genes are TRBV28 and TRBJ2-1, with 12 bases fitting TRBD2. The clonotype comes from a human donor who received an intestinal transplant. The sample in question was unstimulated CD8+ T cells sorted from spleen or lymph node cells, obtained before intestinal transplant. CDR3 bases: TGTGCCAGCAGTTTAGGACTAGCGGGATATTACAATGAGCAGTTCTTC. Protein: CASSLGLAGYYNEQFF.